The 12 T cell receptor beta chains presented below share a single source sample, sequenced in a study of sequential checkpoint blockade in melanoma. Documented treatment: randomized to nivolumab then ipilimumab (arm A) or the reverse (arm B). Sequencing used immunoSEQ multiplex PCR; TCRdb keeps in-frame clones, though not all of them. The table includes around 18,000 clones, about 69% detected once. The specimen was CD8+ T cells sorted from blood (inferred from file names), collected from a patient given nivolumab and ipilimumab in sequence. These receptors were collected from a human donor with melanoma.

The V and J genes are TRBV5-1 and TRBJ2-4; the match to TRBD2 covers 11 bases. Per germline, CDR1 SGHRS and CDR2 YFSETQ. V trimming: 0 bases; J trimming: 2 bases; junction bases outside the gene matches: 7. CDR3 length: 18 residues. Written as DNA, the CDR3 is TGCGCCAGCAGCTTGGAGACTAGCGGGATGTGGCCCAAAAACATTCAGTACTTC. The encoded protein is CASSLETSGMWPKNIQYF.

V gene TRBV29-1 combines with J gene TRBJ2-1; 10 bases agree with TRBD2. CDR1 and CDR2 (germline): SQVTM, ANQGSEA. The CDR3 covers 15 residues. The V and J ends lost 1 base and 0 bases, in that order; junction bases with no gene match: 0. The CDR3 spells CSVEGLAGSYNEQFF. The DNA of the CDR3 is TGCAGCGTTGAAGGACTAGCGGGCTCCTACAATGAGCAGTTCTTC.

This clone was recorded only once. The chain uses TRBV10-1 and TRBJ2-7; D call uncertain. V was pared by 7 bases and J by 3 bases, with 13 bases between. Per the germline V gene, CDR1 is WNHNN and CDR2 is SYGVQD (reference sequence). The CDR3 runs to 13 residues. CDR3 sequence reads: CASTSTERYEQYF. CDR3 bases: TGCGCCAGCACGTCTACAGAACGCTACGAGCAGTACTTC.

The CDR3 here is CASSMGLSTQYF. CDR3 coding DNA: TGTGCCAGTAGTATGGGACTATCTACGCAGTATTTT. J is TRBJ2-3 and V is TRBV19, with 7 bases fitting TRBD2. The trim removed 3 bases at V and 8 bases at J, leaving 2 bases unmatched. The CDR3 contains 12 residues. Germline CDR1 LNHDA, CDR2 SQIVND (reference sequence).

This chain links TRBV9 with TRBJ2-7; 7 nucleotides align to TRBD2. Germline CDR1 reads SGDLS; CDR2 reads YYNGEE. The CDR3 covers 14 residues. Germline trimming cut 2 bases from V and 3 bases from J; bases unmatched to any gene: 5. CDR3 residues: CASSVGAGSYEQYF. The CDR3 nucleotides read TGTGCCAGCAGCGTTGGAGCGGGGAGCTACGAGCAGTACTTC.

The rearrangement uses TRBV4-1 and TRBJ1-6; no definite D call. The germline V gene has CDR1 MGHRA and CDR2 YSYEKL. V was pared by 0 bases and J by 14 bases, with 8 bases between. This CDR3 has 12 residues. The CDR3 here is CASSQDLETLHF. CDR3 coding DNA: TGCGCCAGCAGCCAAGATCTGGAGACCCTCCACTTT.

In this sample, this clone turned up a few times. This chain uses TRBV4-2 with TRBJ2-1; possibly TRBD1 for D (5 bases). This CDR3 has 12 amino acids. Trimming removed 4 bases at V and 7 bases at J, with 8 bases between. The germline CDR1 and CDR2 sequences are LGHNA and YNFKEQ. CDR3 bases: TGTGCCAGCAGCCTGGACACAAATGAGCAGTTCTTC. Its translation: CASSLDTNEQFF.

The chain is built from TRBV15 and TRBJ2-2; possible D gene TRBD2, 6 bases. V lost 2 bases and J 7 bases, leaving 8 bases between the germline ends. Germline V gives CDR1 LNHNV, CDR2 YYDKDF (reference sequence). This CDR3 comprises 13 residues. CDR3 loop: CATSRSGDGELFF. The CDR3 DNA reads TGTGCCACCAGCAGATCGGGGGACGGGGAGCTGTTTTTT.

Judged by abundance, this clone is large. V usage is TRBV19 and J usage is TRBJ2-5, with D possibly matching TRBD1 (5 bases). V was shortened by 0 bases and J by 5 bases, with 13 bases between the two germline ends. There are 15 residues in the CDR3. CDR1 and CDR2 from the germline V gene are LNHDA and SQIVND (reference sequence). The DNA for the CDR3 is TGTGCCAGTAGTATAGATACCAGGGTATACGAGACCCAGTACTTC. It is translated as CASSIDTRVYETQYF.

The chain uses TRBV6-1 and TRBJ1-5; 8 bases agree with TRBD1. The CDR3 is 16 residues long. Trimming took 6 bases from V and 2 from J; bases not matched to a gene: 9. CDR1 and CDR2 from the germline V gene are MNHNS and SASEGT. DNA for the CDR3: TGTGCCAGCAGGGAAACAGACAGGGGTGGCAATCAGCCCCAGCATTTT. This encodes CASRETDRGGNQPQHF.

This chain's CDR3 is CASSYVERTTQYF. CDR3 in DNA: TGTGCCAGCAGTTACGTGGAGAGGACAACGCAGTATTTT. The chain carries TRBV6-5 and TRBJ2-3, with D perhaps matching TRBD1 (5 bases). The germline gives CDR1 MNHEY, CDR2 SVGAGI. This CDR3 is 13 amino acids long. Trimming cost V 2 bases and J 9 bases, with 12 bases left between them.

This sequence joins TRBV10-2 and TRBJ2-7, with D possibly matching TRBD1 (6 bases). The CDR3 loop spans 15 amino acids. V was pared by 2 bases and J by 2 bases, with 13 bases between. Germline CDR1 WSHSY, CDR2 SAAADI. Here the CDR3 reads CASSESGQFAYEQYF. The CDR3 nucleotides read TGCGCCAGCAGTGAGAGCGGACAGTTTGCCTACGAGCAGTACTTC.